The TCR beta chain described here comes from a study of OX40 agonist ivuxolimab in advanced cancers. Profiling relied on immunoSEQ multiplex PCR, and the TCRdb table lists in-frame clones only, not all of them. The table records tens of thousands of clones, about four fifths of them present only once. Trimming took 5 bases from V and 2 from J, leaving 7 bases between them. CDR1 and CDR2 (germline): KGHSH, LQKENI. The CDR3 runs 13 residues. The rearrangement uses TRBV18 and TRBJ1-5, with unresolved D. The sequence derives from an adult with an advanced solid tumor such as melanoma, head and neck, liver or kidney cancer. This specimen consisted of CD4+ or CD8+ T cells sorted from blood, obtained in a trial of the OX40 agonist ivuxolimab. The CDR3 loop reads CASSREGNQPQHF. In DNA form, the CDR3 reads TGTGCCAGCTCAAGAGAAGGCAATCAGCCCCAGCATTTT.